The T cell receptor beta chain under discussion was sequenced for a study of T-cell reconstitution after alpha-beta-depleted transplantation in children. The library targeted TCRbeta and was prepared with unique molecular identifiers. TCRdb ran MiXCR on the PCR reads and lists one entry per CDR3 protein. The table has hundreds of thousands of distinct CDR3 sequences, approximately 13% seen once. Trimming stripped 1 base from V and 3 bases from J, with 10 bases between. The germline V gene encodes CDR1 SGHVS and CDR2 FNYEAQ. The CDR3 runs 14 residues. This clonotype appeared a few times. The sequence came from a human donor who donated a stem cell graft to a child with combined immunodeficiency. Sequences were derived from PBMCs from the stem cell graft donor, sampled from the stem cell graft. The V and J genes are TRBV7-6 and TRBJ2-7; D call uncertain. CDR3 protein: CASSLVGWGYEQYF. The CDR3 nucleotides read TGTGCCAGCAGCTTAGTGGGATGGGGCTACGAGCAGTACTTC.